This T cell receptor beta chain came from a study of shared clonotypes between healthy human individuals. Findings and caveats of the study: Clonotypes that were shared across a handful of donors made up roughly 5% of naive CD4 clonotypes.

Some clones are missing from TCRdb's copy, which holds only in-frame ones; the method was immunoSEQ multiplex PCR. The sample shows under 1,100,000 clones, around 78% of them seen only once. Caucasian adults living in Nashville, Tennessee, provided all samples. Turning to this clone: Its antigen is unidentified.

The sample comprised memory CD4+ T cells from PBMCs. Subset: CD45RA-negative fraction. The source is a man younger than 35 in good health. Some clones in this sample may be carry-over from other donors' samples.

CDR3 nucleotide sequence: TGTGCCAGCAGTGGTGACAGGGCCGTCTATGGCTACACCTTC. Protein product: CASSGDRAVYGYTF. V gene TRBV6-1 combines with J gene TRBJ1-2; TRBD1 agrees at 7 bases. CDR1 and CDR2 from the germline V gene are MNHNS and SASEGT. The junction had 6 bases not matched to a gene; V was cut back by 4 bases and J by 4 bases. The CDR3 has 14 residues.